The clone carrying this T cell receptor (beta chain) has just one count. Its antigen is still unknown. The CDR3 extends over 13 amino acids. Germline V gene data show CDR1 as SGHTA and CDR2 as FQGNSA. V was clipped by 1 base and J by 9 bases; unmatched bases: 4. The record originates from a study of blood T cells in healthy people across ages. Using a J-beta primer mix together with a sample-barcoded 5' primer, a second PCR was run for about 6 to 11 cycles. TCRdb used MiXCR to reprocess the 5' RACE reads, holding one entry per CDR3 protein. The sample yields over a million distinct CDR3 sequences, approximately 38% seen once. Study-wide results and caveats: In long-lived donors, naive CD4+ cell counts and diversity exceeded those of aged donors.

Sequences were obtained from blood. This chain uses TRBV7-2 with TRBJ2-5; TRBD2 agrees at 8 bases. The receptor's source is a woman between 18 and 29 years old in good health. CDR3 in DNA: TGTGCCAGCAGCTTAGTGCGGGAGGAGGCCCAGTACTTC. This translates into CASSLVREEAQYF.